Given below is one TCR beta chain in context. This clone's antigen is unknown. Per-base quality was not reported, and no clone a single base away is much larger than it. The source of the sample is a study of T cells in Graves' hyperthyroidism and ophthalmopathy (dated by TCRdb to the late 2010s). In terms of the full investigation: Peripheral blood was sampled at the time of initial diagnosis, prior to any treatment. The paper reports TCR Vbeta CDR3 sequencing of about 140 peripheral blood samples: 40 or so ophthalmopathy, fewer than 85 hyperthyroidism and around 17 progressor patients. Following sampling, methimazole starting at 30 mg daily was given to hyperthyroidism patients, and high-dose intravenous methylprednisolone was given to ophthalmopathy patients. The approximately 95 discovery patients were divided at random into training and test sets in a 7:3 ratio. To identify TCR V-J signatures that set the groups apart, the researchers used a discovery cohort of 95 to 100 patients, made up of some 41 with Graves' ophthalmopathy and 57 with stable Graves' hyperthyroidism. An independent validation cohort of about 20 hyperthyroidism patients and 17 patients who later progressed to ophthalmopathy tested prospective prediction of ophthalmopathy. Thyroid tissue and blood T-cell repertoires from roughly six Graves' hyperthyroidism patients were also compared in the study. General conclusions and limits of the study: A 13 V-J signature model separated ophthalmopathy from stable hyperthyroidism, with around 90% sensitivity and 81.08% specificity in cross-validation and 80%/75% in testing. Sample size was not statistically predetermined, and blinding of investigators to group allocation was not performed. In validation, the model predicted progression to ophthalmopathy a median of about 5.9 months before onset, with over 60% sensitivity and 72.22% specificity. Most expanded thyroid clonotypes (frequency above 0.001) were also detected in blood, suggesting blood repertoires may reflect thyroid immune responses.

Sequences DFQATT (CDR1) and SNEGSKA (CDR2) are obtained from the germline V gene (reference sequence). The CDR3 has 15 amino acids, counting the end cysteine and phenylalanine. The CDR3 DNA has 45 bases and is translated from base 1. Trimming takes 0 bases from V and 0 bases from J, and the germline ends sit 11 bases apart. TCR beta CDR3 regions were amplified from RNA transcripts. The TCR CDR3 was subjected to a first round of RT-PCR using the HTBI primer set and the Qiagen OneStep RT-PCR kit. A second multiplex PCR round built the libraries, followed by size selection and purification. Libraries were sequenced paired-end with 100 bp reads on an Illumina HiSeq2000. The study's processing was this. SOAPnuke was used to process the raw data, with reads discarded if the reads contained adapters or uncalled bases, had a mean Phred below 15, or lacked an exact constant-primer or identifier match. High-quality paired reads were merged using COPE v1.2.5, and each unique nucleotide sequence was defined as a clonotype. MiTCR v1.1 was used to align the clonotypes against IMGT TRBV, TRBD and TRBJ reference segments. The analysis included only V-J combinations with a frequency above 0.0001, which together covered roughly 99% of the repertoires. The TCS score was defined as F50 (clonal expansion) divided by E x V (chaos), with BLOSUM62-based TCRdist calculated between CDR3 peptides within each V-J. Welch's t-statistics and random forest reduced 500 to 650 V-J features to roughly 13, which were used in a naive Bayes classifier (R e1071). TCRdb cleaned the public reads at Q25 with fastp, built clones with MiXCR and kept in-frame beta chains. Rows are combined by CDR3 protein, so each entry shows the most common genes and DNA. TCRdb's processing, not the authors' own work, is the source of the V and J calls. This sample is represented by 450,000 to 650,000 distinct CDR3 sequences; about 20% of them were singletons. 26% of the sample belongs to the ten largest clones.

Graves' hyperthyroidism was defined as stable when no progression to ophthalmopathy occurred over 18 months of follow-up. Hyperthyroidism patients were newly diagnosed, had a disease duration of under 2 months, and were aged 18 to 65 years. The study excluded patients with uncontrolled infections, other autoimmune diseases, pregnancy or lactation. Clinical symptoms, serum thyroxine and TRAb, thyroid ultrasound, and orbital computed tomography formed the basis for the diagnoses. PBMCs were isolated from 8 to 10 ml of fresh peripheral blood by Ficoll-Paque density gradient centrifugation. Total RNA was extracted using Trizol reagent, and RNA quality was assessed on an Agilent 2100 Bioanalyzer.

Sequenced input: blood. The sequence is built from TRBV20-1 and TRBJ1-1; a confident D gene designation cannot be given. This TCR was sampled from a man aged 18 to 30 with Graves' hyperthyroidism. The encoded CDR3 is CSARDRAGMNTEAFF. The sequence in DNA is TGCAGTGCTAGAGATCGGGCCGGCATGAACACTGAAGCTTTCTTT.